This T cell receptor (beta chain) was captured in a study of regulatory T cells in long-lasting Graves disease. Study-wide background: Treatment with antithyroid drugs for over 5 years, together with positive TSH receptor antibodies, meant persistent Graves' disease.

Time point given: persistent/refractory GD, antithyroid drugs over 5 years with positive TRAb. PBMC RNA was the source of the TCR library. Patients came through an endocrinology department, and that department was in Xi'an, China. The CDR3 contains 14 residues. V lost 4 bases and J 4 bases, leaving 13 bases between the germline ends. The study's findings and limits: Relative to newly diagnosed Graves' patients, persistent ones had lower TCR diversity.

Library construction for TCR beta used iRepertoire HTBI primers and Arm-PCR of CDR3 regions. In the original workflow: Samples collectively showed fewer than 80 TRBV and approximately 15 TRBJ segments. Each CDR3 protein is one row after TCRdb ran MiXCR on the multiplex PCR reads. TCRdb, rather than the study authors, made the V and J calls. The table has around 460,000 distinct CDR3 sequences, 22% seen once; the top ten hold around 13%. A note on this clonotype: Its specificity is not known. One base away lies a much larger clone, so this may be a sequencing read error.

Sequencing was performed on peripheral blood mononuclear cells (PBMCs), taken when the disease was refractory, from a patient treated with antithyroid drugs. This rearrangement joins TRBV12-3 or TRBV12-4 to TRBJ2-5; D is ambiguous. The clonotype comes from a female donor with Graves disease. CDR3 sequence reads: CASSSAIQGETQYF. The CDR3 bases are TGTGCCAGCAGTTCGGCCATCCAAGGAGAGACCCAGTACTTC.